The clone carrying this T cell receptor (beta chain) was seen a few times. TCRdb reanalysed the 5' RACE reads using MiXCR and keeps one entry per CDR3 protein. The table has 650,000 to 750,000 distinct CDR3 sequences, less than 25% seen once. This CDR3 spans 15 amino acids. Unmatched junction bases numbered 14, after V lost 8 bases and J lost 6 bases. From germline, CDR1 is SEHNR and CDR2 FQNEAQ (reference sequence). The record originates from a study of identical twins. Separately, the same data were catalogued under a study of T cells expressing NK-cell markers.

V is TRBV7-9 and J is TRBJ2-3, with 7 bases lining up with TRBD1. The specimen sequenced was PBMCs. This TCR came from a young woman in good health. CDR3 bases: TGTGCCAGCGCAGACCGGGACAGCCTTCAGGATACGCAGTATTTT. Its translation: CASADRDSLQDTQYF.